These T cell receptor beta chains were read from a single sample in a study of CD8+CD57+ T cells in acquired aplastic anemia. Using its own MiXCR run on the reads, TCRdb lists one record per CDR3 protein. The table lists approximately 380,000 distinct CDR3 sequences, 65% to 75% of them singletons. The material sequenced was sorted CD4+, CD8+, or CD8+CD57+ T cells (not recorded which) from PBMCs. The receptors derive from a human donor in good health, serving as a control. The conserved cysteine and the conserved F or W are not part of the CDR3 here. A clone size is listed for some rows: how often the clone was seen (once, few, many), or a class if it is expanded.

CDR3aa,abundance,v_gene,len,j_gene
ASSPAGVGYVKH,.,TRBV7-2,12,TRBJ2-7
ASTQDRAGNQPQQH,.,TRBV7-2,14,TRBJ1-5
ASSFRQSYNSPLH,many,TRBV3-1,13,TRBJ1-6
SARDAGSPDTEAF,.,TRBV20-1,13,TRBJ1-1
ASSFPPGETQDLS,.,TRBV7-9,13,TRBJ2-2
ANGFKGDYGYT,once,TRBV6-1,11,TRBJ1-2
ASSLSAGGAGGYT,.,TRBV5-1,13,TRBJ1-2
ASSPPDRGKSPLH,few,TRBV19,13,TRBJ1-6
ASSETGALMTQY,many,TRBV7-6,12,TRBJ2-5
ASSPMVRSGEAF,.,TRBV11-2,12,TRBJ1-1
ASKAQSNTGELF,many,TRBV19,12,TRBJ2-2
ASSLGRYEQY,.,TRBV19,10,TRBJ2-7
ASSPSLGGVTEAF,.,TRBV19,13,TRBJ1-1
ASSYSPALGGYT,many,TRBV6-2/TRBV6-3,12,TRBJ1-2
ASSLLAGDTGELF,.,TRBV7-9,13,TRBJ2-2
SGRSWGQSEQF,many,TRBV29-1,11,TRBJ2-1
ASSLGRRAQHTQ,.,TRBV7-6,12,TRBJ1-6
ASSISLGGTEAF,many,TRBV19,12,TRBJ1-1
SVQGFPTDTQY,many,TRBV29-1,11,TRBJ2-3
ASTPPGAGVDPQY,.,TRBV7-2,13,TRBJ2-3
ASSFQVTTEAF,many,TRBV12-3/TRBV12-4,11,TRBJ1-1
ASSKGQRAAVAT,.,TRBV7-9,12,TRBJ2-6
ASSSDRGDGYT,.,TRBV7-2,11,TRBJ1-2
ASSSTGYGEQY,.,TRBV11-2,11,TRBJ2-7
ASSIGPDTQY,once,TRBV19,10,TRBJ2-3
ASSFWPGGAGETQY,.,TRBV7-2,14,TRBJ2-5
ASSPRGTLGNEKLF,.,TRBV12-3/TRBV12-4,14,TRBJ1-4
AGREGLGLNSGANEKLF,.,TRBV5-1,17,TRBJ1-4